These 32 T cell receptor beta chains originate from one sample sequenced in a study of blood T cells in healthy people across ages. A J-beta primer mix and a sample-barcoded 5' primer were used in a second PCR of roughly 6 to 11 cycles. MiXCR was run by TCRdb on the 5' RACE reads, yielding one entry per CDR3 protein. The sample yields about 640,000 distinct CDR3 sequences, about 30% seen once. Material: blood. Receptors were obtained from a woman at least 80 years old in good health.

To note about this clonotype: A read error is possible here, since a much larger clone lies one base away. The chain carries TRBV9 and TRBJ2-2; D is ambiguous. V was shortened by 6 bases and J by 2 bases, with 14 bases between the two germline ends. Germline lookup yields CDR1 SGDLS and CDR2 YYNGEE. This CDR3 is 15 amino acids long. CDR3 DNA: TGTGCCAGCAACCCCTGGAACGTAAACACCGGGGAGCTGTTTTTT. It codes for CASNPWNVNTGELFF.

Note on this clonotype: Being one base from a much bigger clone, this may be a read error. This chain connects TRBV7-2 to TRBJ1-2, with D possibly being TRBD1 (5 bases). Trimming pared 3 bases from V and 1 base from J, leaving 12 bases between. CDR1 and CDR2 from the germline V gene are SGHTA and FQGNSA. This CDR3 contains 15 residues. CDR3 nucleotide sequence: TGTGCCAGCAGCTTCGGCCGGGACGTTAACTATGGCTACACCTTC. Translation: CASSFGRDVNYGYTF.

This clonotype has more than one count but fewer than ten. The CDR3 here is CASSYRRTGADSPLHF. The DNA of the CDR3 is TGTGCCAGCAGTTACCGCCGTACGGGGGCCGATTCACCCCTCCACTTT. The chain recombines TRBV6-2 or TRBV6-3 with TRBJ1-6, with D possibly being TRBD1 (6 bases). Looked up from germline, CDR1 is MNHEY and CDR2 is SVGEGT. Trimming shortened V by 2 bases and J by 8 bases, and 16 bases separated the two germline ends. This CDR3 comprises 16 residues.

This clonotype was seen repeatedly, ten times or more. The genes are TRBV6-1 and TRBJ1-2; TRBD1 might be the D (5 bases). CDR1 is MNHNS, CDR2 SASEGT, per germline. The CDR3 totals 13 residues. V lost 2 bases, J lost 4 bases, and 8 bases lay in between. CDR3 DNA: TGTGCCAGCAGTGAAAGGGGAGGCTATGGCTACACCTTC. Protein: CASSERGGYGYTF.

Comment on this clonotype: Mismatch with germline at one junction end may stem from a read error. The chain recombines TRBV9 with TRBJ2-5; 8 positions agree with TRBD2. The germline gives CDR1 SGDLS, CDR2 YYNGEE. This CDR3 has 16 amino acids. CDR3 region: CTSSVAGRGRQETQYF. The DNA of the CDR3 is TGTACCAGCAGCGTAGCGGGGCGGGGGAGGCAAGAGACCCAGTACTTC.

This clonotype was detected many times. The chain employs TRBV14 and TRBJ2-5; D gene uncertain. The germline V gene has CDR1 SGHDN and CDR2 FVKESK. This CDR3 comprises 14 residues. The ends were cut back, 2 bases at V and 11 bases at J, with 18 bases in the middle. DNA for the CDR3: TGTGCCAGCAGCCAAAGAGGTTCAATGGGTGAGCAGTACTTC. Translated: CASSQRGSMGEQYF.

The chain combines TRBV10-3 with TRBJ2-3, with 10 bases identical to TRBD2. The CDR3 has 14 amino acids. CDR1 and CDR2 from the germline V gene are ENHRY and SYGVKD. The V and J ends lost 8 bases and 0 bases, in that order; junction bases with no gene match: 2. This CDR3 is CAIGAGGSTDTQYF. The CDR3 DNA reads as TGTGCCATCGGAGCGGGGGGGAGCACAGATACGCAGTATTTT.

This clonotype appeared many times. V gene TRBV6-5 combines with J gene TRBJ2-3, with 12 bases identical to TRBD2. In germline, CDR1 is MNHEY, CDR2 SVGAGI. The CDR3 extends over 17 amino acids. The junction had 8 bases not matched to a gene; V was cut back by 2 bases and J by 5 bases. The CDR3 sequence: CASSYGGLAGHGDTQYF. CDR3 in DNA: TGTGCCAGCAGTTACGGGGGACTAGCGGGCCACGGAGATACGCAGTATTTT.

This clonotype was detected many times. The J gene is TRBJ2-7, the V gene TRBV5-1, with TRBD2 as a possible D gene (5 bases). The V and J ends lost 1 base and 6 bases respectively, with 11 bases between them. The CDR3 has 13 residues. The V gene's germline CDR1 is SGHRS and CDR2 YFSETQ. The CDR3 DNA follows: TGCGCCAGCAGCTTGCTAGTAGAGGGCGAGCAGTACTTC. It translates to CASSLLVEGEQYF.

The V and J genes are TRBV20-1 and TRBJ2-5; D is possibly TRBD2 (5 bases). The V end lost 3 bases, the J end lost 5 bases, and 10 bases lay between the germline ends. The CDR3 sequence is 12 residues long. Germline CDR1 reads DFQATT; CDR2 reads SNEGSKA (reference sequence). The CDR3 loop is CSASGLAETQYF. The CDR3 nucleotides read TGCAGTGCTAGCGGACTTGCCGAGACCCAGTACTTC.

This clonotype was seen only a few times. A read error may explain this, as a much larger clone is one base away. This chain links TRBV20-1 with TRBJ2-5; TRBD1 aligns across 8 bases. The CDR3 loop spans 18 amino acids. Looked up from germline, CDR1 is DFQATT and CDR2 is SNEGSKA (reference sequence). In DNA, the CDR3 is TGCAGTACTAGATTACCCCGAGGGGACAGGATATCCCAAGAGACCCAGTACTTC. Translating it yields CSTRLPRGDRISQETQYF.

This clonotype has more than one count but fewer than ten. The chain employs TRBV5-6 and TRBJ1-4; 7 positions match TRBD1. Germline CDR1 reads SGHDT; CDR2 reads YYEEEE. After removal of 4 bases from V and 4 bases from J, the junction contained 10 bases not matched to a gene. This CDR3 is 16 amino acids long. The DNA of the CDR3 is TGTGCCAGCAGCCCAAAGCCGGGACAGAGTAATGAAAAACTGTTTTTT. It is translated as CASSPKPGQSNEKLFF.

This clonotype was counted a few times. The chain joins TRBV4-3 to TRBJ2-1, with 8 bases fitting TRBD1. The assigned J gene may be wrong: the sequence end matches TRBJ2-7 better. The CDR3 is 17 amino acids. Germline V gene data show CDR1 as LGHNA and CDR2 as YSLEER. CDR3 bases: TGCGCCAGCAGAGGCACAGGGGGAAAGCGGAAAGACAATGAGCAGTACTTC. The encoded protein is CASRGTGGKRKDNEQYF.

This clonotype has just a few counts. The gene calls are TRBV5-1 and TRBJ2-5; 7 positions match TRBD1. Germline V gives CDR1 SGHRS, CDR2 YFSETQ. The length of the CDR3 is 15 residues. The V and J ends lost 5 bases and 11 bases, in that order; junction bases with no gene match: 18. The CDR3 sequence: CASRDRQGSDNEQYF. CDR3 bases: TGCGCCAGCAGGGACAGACAGGGTTCAGACAATGAGCAGTACTTC.

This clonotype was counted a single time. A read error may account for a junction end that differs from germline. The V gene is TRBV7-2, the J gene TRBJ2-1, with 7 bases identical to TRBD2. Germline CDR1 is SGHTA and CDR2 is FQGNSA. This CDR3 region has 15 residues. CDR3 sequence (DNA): TGTGCCAGCAGCTTAACGCGGGGGACCTACAGTGAGCAGTTCTTC. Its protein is CASSLTRGTYSEQFF.

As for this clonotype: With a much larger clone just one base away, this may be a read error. CDR3 amino acids: CAITGDRGYNEQYF. The CDR3 bases are TGTGCCATCACAGGGGACAGGGGCTACAATGAGCAGTACTTC. This chain connects TRBV10-3 to TRBJ2-4, with TRBD1 matching 10 bases. Looked up from germline, CDR1 is ENHRY and CDR2 is SYGVKD. The CDR3 has 14 residues. V dropped 7 bases and J dropped 13; count of bases not matched to a gene: 13.

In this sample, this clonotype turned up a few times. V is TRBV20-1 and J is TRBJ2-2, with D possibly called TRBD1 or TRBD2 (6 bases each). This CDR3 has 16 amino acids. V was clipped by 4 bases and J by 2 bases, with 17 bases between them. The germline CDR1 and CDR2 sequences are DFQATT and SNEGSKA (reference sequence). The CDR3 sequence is CSATTRGGTNTGELFF. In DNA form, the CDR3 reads TGCAGTGCTACCACCAGAGGGGGGACAAACACCGGGGAGCTGTTTTTT.

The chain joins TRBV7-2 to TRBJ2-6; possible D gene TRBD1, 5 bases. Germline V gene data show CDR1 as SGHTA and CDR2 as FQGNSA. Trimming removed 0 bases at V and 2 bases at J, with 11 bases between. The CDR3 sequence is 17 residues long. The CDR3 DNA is TGTGCCAGCAGCTTAGCCCCCCCAGGGACTGGGGCCAACGTCCTGACTTTC. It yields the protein CASSLAPPGTGANVLTF.

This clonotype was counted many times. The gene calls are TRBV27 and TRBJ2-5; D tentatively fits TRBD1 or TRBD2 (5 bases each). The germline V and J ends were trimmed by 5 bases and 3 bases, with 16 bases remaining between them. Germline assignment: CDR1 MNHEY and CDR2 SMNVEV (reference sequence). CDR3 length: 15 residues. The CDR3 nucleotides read TGTGCCAGCAGTCTTTATTCGGGACGCAAAGAGACCCAGTACTTC. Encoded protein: CASSLYSGRKETQYF.

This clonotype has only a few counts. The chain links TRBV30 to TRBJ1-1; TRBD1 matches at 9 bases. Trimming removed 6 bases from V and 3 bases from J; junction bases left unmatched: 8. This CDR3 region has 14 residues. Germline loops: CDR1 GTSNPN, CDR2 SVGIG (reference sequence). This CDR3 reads CACSPGQGYTEAFF. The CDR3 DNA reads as TGTGCCTGTTCCCCCGGACAGGGGTACACTGAAGCTTTCTTT.

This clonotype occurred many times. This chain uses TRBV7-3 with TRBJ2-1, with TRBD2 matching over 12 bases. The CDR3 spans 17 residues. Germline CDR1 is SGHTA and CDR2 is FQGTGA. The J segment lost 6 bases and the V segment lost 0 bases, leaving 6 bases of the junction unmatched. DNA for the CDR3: TGTGCCAGCAGCTTAACAGTGACTAGCGGGGGCCCCAATGAGCAGTTCTTC. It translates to CASSLTVTSGGPNEQFF.

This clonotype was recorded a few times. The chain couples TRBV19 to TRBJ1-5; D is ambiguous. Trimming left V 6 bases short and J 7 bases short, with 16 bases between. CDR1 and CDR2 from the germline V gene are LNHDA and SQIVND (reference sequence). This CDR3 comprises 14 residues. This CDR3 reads CASRRRTREQPQHF. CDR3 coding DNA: TGTGCCAGTAGGAGACGCACGAGAGAGCAGCCCCAGCATTTT.

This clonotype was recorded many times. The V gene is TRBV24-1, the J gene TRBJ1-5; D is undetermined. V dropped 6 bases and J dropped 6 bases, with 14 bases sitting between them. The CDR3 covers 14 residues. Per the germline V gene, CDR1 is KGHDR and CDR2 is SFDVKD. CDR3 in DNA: TGTGCCACCAGTCGGACTGGGTCTGTTCAGCCCCAGCATTTT. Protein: CATSRTGSVQPQHF.

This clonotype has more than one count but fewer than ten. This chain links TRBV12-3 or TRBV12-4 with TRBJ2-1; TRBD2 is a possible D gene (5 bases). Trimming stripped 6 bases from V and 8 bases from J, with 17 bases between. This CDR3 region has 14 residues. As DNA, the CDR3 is TGTGCCAGCAGACTTGGACTCGCCGGGGATGAGCAGTTCTTC. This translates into CASRLGLAGDEQFF.

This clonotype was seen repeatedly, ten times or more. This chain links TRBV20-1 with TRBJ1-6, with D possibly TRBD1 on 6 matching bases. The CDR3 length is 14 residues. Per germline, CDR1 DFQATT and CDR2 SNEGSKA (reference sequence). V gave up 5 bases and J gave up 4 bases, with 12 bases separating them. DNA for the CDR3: TGCAGTGCTTCTAGCGGACAGTATAATTCACCCCTCCACTTT. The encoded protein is CSASSGQYNSPLHF.

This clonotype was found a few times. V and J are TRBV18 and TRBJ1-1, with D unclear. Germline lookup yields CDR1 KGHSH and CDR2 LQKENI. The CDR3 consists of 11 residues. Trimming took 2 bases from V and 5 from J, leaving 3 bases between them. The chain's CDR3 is CASSPVTEAFF. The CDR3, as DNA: TGTGCCAGCTCACCAGTTACTGAAGCTTTCTTT.

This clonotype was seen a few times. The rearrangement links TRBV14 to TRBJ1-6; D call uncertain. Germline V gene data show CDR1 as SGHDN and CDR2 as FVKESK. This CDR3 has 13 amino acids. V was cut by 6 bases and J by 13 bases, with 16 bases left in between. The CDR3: CASSPAGNIPLHF. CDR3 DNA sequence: TGTGCCAGCAGTCCGGCCGGTAACATTCCCCTCCACTTT.

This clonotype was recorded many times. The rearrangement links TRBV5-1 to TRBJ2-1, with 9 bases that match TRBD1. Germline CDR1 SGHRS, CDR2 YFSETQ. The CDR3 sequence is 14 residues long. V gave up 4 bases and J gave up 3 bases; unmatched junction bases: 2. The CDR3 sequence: CASSTGQGYNEQFF. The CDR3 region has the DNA TGCGCCAGCAGCACGGGACAGGGCTACAATGAGCAGTTCTTC.

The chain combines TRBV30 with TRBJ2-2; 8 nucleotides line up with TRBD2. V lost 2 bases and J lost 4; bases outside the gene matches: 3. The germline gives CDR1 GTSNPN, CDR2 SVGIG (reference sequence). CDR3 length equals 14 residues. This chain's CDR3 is CAWSRGGTTGELFF. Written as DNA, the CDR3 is TGTGCCTGGAGTCGGGGGGGTACCACCGGGGAGCTGTTTTTT. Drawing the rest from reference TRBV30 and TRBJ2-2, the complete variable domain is SQTIHQWPATLVQPVGSPLSLECTVEGTSNPNLYWYRQAAGRGLQLLFYSVGIGQISSEVPQNLSASRPQDRQFILSSKKLLLSDSGFYLCAWSRGGTTGELFFGEGSRLTVL.

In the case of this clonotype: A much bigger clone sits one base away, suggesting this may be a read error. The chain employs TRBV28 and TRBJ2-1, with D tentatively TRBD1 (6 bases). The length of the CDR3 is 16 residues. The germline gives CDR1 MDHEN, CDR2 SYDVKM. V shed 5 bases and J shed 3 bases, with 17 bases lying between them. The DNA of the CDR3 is TGTGCCAGCAGTCTAGTGGGGGCTGTATACTACAATGAGCAGTTCTTC. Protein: CASSLVGAVYYNEQFF.

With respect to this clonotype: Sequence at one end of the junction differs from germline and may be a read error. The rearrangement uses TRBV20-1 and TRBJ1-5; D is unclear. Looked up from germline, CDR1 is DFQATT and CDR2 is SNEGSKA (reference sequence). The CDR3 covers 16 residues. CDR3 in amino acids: CSASEGISVSNRPQHF. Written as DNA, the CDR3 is TGCAGTGCTAGCGAAGGGATCAGCGTAAGCAATCGGCCCCAGCATTTT.

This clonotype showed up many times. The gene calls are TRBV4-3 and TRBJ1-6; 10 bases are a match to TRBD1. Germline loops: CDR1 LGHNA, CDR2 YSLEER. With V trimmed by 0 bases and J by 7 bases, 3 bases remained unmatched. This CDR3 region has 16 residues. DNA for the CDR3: TGCGCCAGCAGCCAAGACCGGGACAGGGGAAATTCACCCCTCCACTTT. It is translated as CASSQDRDRGNSPLHF.